This T cell receptor beta chain emerged from a study of T cell clusters in autoimmune cytopenias. Findings of the study overall: Exclusive TRB clusters were about 3-fold more numerous in healthy donors than in active autoimmune hepatitis. Primary autoimmune cytopenia patients appeared to lack physiological T cell clusters present in healthy donors. TRB repertoire shifts in secondary cytopenia and chronic lymphocytic leukemia mostly reflected lymphoma, not autoimmunity.

Measured by frequency, this clonotype is medium-sized. Its target is unknown. TRB was amplified by touch-down multiplex PCR, primer pools A and B combined. One entry per CDR3 protein, without DNA, is what TCRdb gives after re-calling the multiplex PCR reads. The sample data list about 3,400 distinct CDR3 sequences. Each sample's input was about 250 ng genomic DNA, roughly 38,000 genome equivalents. The germline V gene encodes CDR1 MDHEN and CDR2 SYDVKM. This CDR3 has 14 amino acids. This rearrangement joins TRBV28 to TRBJ1-4; TCRdb picks TRBD1, but there is no DNA to check that call. The sequenced sample consisted of peripheral blood. The sequence derives from a human donor with an autoimmune cytopenia, with autoimmune hepatitis or in good health (not recorded which). This CDR3 is CASSLGGRNEKLFF. Full variable domain (missing parts from reference TRBV28 and TRBJ1-4): DVKVTQSSRYLVKRTGEKVFLECVQDMDHENMFWYRQDPGLGLRLIYFSYDVKMKEKGDIPEGYSVSREKKERFSLILESASTNQTSMYLCASSLGGRNEKLFFGSGTQLSVL.